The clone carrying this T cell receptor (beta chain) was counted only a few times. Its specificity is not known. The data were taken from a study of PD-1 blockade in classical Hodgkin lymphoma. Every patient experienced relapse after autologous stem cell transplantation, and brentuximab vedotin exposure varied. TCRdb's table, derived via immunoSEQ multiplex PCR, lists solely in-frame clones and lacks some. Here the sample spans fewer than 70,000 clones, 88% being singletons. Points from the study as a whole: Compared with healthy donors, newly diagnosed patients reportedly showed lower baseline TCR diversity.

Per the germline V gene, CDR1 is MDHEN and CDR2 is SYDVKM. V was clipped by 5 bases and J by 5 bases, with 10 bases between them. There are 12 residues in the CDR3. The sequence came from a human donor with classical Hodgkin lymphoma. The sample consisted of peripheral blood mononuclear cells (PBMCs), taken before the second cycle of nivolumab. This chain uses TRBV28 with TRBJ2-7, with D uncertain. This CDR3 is CASSQKPNEQYF. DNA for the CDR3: TGTGCCAGCAGTCAAAAACCCAACGAGCAGTACTTC.